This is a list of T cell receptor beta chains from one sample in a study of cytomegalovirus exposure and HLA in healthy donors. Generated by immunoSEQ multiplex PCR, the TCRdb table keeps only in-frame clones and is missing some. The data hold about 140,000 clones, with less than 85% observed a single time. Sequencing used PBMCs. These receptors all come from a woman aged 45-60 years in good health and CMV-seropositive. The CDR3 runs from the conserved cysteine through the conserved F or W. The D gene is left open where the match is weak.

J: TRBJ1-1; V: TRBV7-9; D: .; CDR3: CASSPHLGATEAFF
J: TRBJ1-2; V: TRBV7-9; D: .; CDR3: CSSSLASTGYTF
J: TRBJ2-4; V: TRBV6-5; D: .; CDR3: CASTSDIQNIQYF
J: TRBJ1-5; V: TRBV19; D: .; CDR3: CASKGGNQPQHF
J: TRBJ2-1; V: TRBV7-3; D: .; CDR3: CASSPQAGQRYNEQFF
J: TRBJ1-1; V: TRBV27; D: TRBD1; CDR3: CASSSSGTGAITEAFF
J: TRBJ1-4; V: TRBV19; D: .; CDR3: CASSISTGPNEKLFF
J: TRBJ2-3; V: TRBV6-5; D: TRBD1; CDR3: CASTDPTGLRDTQYF
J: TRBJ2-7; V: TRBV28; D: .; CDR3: CATALGQGSYEQYF
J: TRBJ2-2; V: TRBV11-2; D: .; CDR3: CASSLNSAGNTGELFF
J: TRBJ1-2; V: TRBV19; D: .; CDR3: CASSIGGGRRYGYTF
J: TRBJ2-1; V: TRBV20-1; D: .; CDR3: CSARPVVEQFF
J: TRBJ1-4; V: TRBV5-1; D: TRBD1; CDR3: CASRTGTANEKLFF
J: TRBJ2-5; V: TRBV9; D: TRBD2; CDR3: CASSARLAETQYF
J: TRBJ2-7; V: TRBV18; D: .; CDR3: CASSPTSTPYEQYF
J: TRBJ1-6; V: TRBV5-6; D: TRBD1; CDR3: CASSPGTVNSPLHF
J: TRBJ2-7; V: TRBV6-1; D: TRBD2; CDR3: CASSELGLGSYEQYF
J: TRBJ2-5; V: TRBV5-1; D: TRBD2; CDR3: CASSWGTSGEETQYF
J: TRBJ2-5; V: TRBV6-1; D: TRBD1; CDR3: CASSDNRGREETQYF
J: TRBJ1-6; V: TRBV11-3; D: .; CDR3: CASSLGGVDSPLHF
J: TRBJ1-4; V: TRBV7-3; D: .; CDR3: CASSLGRGRNEKLFF
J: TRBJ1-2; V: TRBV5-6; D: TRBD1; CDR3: CASSLQDRIPYGYTF
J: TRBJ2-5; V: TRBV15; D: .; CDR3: CATSREERTQYF
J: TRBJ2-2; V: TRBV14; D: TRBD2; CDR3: CASSQDTSGTSGILTGELFF
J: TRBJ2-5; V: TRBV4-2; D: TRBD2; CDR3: CASSQPNGGMETQYF
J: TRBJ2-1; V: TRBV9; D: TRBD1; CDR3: CASSAGQGVNEQFF
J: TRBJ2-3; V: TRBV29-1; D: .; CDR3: CSVARDADTQYF
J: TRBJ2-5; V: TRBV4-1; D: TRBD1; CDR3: CASSQVGQGQETQYF
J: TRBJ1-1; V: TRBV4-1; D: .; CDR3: CASQDSLGVSEAFF
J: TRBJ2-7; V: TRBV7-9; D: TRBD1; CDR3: CASSKQGSYEQYF
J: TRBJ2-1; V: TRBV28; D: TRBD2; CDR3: CASSSIRPGTSGGAYYNEQFF
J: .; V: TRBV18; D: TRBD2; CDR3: CASSVGGSRNYEQYF
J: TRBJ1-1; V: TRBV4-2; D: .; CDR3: CASSQAWGGVQNTEAFF
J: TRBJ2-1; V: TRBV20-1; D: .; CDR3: CSARGYGSQFF
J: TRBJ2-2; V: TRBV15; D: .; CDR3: CATSIDYPSNTGELFF
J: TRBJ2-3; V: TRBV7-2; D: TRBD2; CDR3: CASSWGQGGATDTQYF
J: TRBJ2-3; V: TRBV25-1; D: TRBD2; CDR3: CASSGPILGGVGTQYF
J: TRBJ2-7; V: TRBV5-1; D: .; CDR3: CASGEGRTYEQYF
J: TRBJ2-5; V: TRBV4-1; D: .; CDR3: CASSQGAIVQETQYF